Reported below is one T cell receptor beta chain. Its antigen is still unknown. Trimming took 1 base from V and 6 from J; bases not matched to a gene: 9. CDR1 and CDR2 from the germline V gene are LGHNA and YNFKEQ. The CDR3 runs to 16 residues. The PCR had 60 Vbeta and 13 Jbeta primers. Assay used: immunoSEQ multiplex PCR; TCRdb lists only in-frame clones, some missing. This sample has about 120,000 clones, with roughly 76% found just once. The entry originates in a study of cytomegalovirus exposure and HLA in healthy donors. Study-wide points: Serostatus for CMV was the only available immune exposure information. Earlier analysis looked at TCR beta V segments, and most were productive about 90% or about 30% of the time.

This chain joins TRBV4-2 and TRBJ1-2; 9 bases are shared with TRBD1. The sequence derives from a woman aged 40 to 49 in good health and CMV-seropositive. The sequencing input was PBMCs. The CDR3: CASSQARDRVWDGYTF. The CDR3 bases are TGTGCCAGCAGCCAAGCGCGGGACAGGGTTTGGGATGGCTACACCTTC.